These T cell receptor beta chains were read from a single sample in a study of OX40 agonist ivuxolimab in advanced cancers. Clones were sequenced by immunoSEQ multiplex PCR, and TCRdb holds only the in-frame ones, with some missing. The sample consists of around 69,000 clones, about 85% of them appearing once. The sequencing here drew on CD4+ or CD8+ T cells sorted from blood, taken in a trial of the OX40 agonist ivuxolimab. These receptors came from an adult with an advanced solid tumor such as melanoma, head and neck, liver or kidney cancer. Both conserved end residues are part of each CDR3. The D gene is left open where the match is weak. Expanded clones are given a class, and other clones once, few, many or no size at all.

TRBJ1-5 | . | few | TRBV7-8 | CASSLDGTPNQPQHF | TGTGCCAGCAGCTTAGACGGTACGCCCAATCAGCCCCAGCATTTT
TRBJ1-5 | TRBD1 | . | TRBV18 | CASSPRTGESGNQPQHF | TGTGCCAGCTCACCACGGACAGGGGAAAGTGGCAATCAGCCCCAGCATTTT
TRBJ2-5 | TRBD1 | . | TRBV25-1 | CASSLSRTGGGETQYF | TGTGCCAGCAGTCTGTCCCGTACAGGGGGTGGCGAGACCCAGTACTTC
TRBJ2-1 | TRBD2 | . | TRBV7-2 | CASSRLAGSYNEQFF | TGTGCCAGCAGCCGTTTAGCGGGGAGCTACAATGAGCAGTTCTTC
TRBJ2-1 | . | . | TRBV10-3 | CAISDAGGPSYNEQFF | TGTGCCATCAGTGACGCCGGGGGTCCCTCCTACAATGAGCAGTTCTTC
TRBJ2-3 | . | . | TRBV5-8 | CASGKLEGSDTQYF | TGTGCCAGCGGTAAATTGGAGGGCTCAGATACGCAGTATTTT
TRBJ1-3 | . | once | TRBV30 | CAWRQTGFYGNTIYF | TGTGCCTGGCGGCAAACAGGGTTTTATGGAAACACCATATATTTT
TRBJ2-2 | . | . | TRBV5-5 | CASSLTGGLATGELFF | TGTGCCAGCAGCTTGACGGGGGGCCTTGCGACCGGGGAGCTGTTTTTT
TRBJ1-5 | . | . | TRBV30 | CAWTPGQGAQPQHF | TGTGCCTGGACACCCGGCCAAGGGGCTCAGCCCCAGCATTTT
TRBJ1-5 | . | few | TRBV7-8 | CASSPRGVADNQPQHF | TGTGCCAGCAGCCCCCGGGGGGTGGCAGACAATCAGCCCCAGCATTTT
TRBJ2-6 | . | once | TRBV27 | CASSSRGAGANVLTF | TGTGCCAGCAGTTCAAGGGGTGCTGGGGCCAACGTCCTGACTTTC